These 21 T cell receptor beta chains came from one sample sequenced in a study of cytomegalovirus exposure and HLA in healthy donors. Method: immunoSEQ multiplex PCR; TCRdb's copy keeps in-frame clones and lacks some. This table has about 340,000 clones, about nine tenths appearing once. The sample consisted of PBMCs. The receptors derive from a woman younger than 35 in good health and CMV-seronegative.

The chain employs TRBV27 and TRBJ2-4; the D gene is possibly TRBD1 (5 bases). CDR3 size: 17 residues. Trimming removed 2 bases at V and 7 bases at J, with 21 bases between. From germline, CDR1 is MNHEY and CDR2 SMNVEV (reference sequence). CDR3 DNA: TGTGCCAGCAGTTTAAGGCCAGGGTCGTGGCAGAGGAACATTCAGTACTTC. The encoded protein is CASSLRPGSWQRNIQYF.

This clone came up once. V and J are TRBV6-1 and TRBJ2-7, with D hard to call. This CDR3 is 14 amino acids long. V lost 5 bases to trimming and J lost 2 bases, with 13 bases between them. Germline CDR1 reads MNHNS; CDR2 reads SASEGT. The CDR3 region is CASSTGPIPYEQYF. CDR3 DNA: TGTGCCAGCAGTACCGGTCCGATACCCTACGAGCAGTACTTC.

This clone came up a few times. The chain has TRBV4-3 and TRBJ2-7; 13 nucleotides agree with TRBD2. V trimming: 0 bases; J trimming: 0 bases; junction bases outside the gene matches: 2. Germline V gives CDR1 LGHNA, CDR2 YSLEER. CDR3 length equals 17 residues. The CDR3 DNA reads TGCGCCAGCAGCCAAGATCGGACTAGCGGGAGCTCCTACGAGCAGTACTTC. It encodes CASSQDRTSGSSYEQYF.

The rearrangement links TRBV9 to TRBJ2-7; 8 nucleotides align to TRBD2. V lost 2 bases, J lost 2 bases, and 12 bases stayed unmatched. This CDR3 comprises 17 residues. The germline V gene encodes CDR1 SGDLS and CDR2 YYNGEE. The CDR3 spells CASSVSSGRVGAYEQYF. The CDR3 DNA reads as TGTGCCAGCAGCGTTTCAAGCGGGAGAGTCGGGGCCTACGAGCAGTACTTC.

The chain carries TRBV2 and TRBJ2-7; D is unclear. Germline CDR1 and CDR2: SNHLY and FYNNEI. V was clipped by 4 bases and J by 4 bases, with 11 bases between them. The CDR3 is 13 residues long. The CDR3 loop reads CASSGLVRYEQYF. The CDR3, as DNA: TGTGCCAGCAGTGGGTTAGTACGATACGAGCAGTACTTC.

This chain uses TRBV5-1 with TRBJ2-3, with TRBD2 matching 7 bases. V was pared by 0 bases and J by 6 bases, with 7 bases of the junction left unmatched. Germline assignment: CDR1 SGHRS and CDR2 YFSETQ. CDR3 length: 15 amino acids. The CDR3 DNA reads TGCGCCAGCAGCTTGGCGCTCGCGGGAGCCGATACGCAGTATTTT. Translating gives CASSLALAGADTQYF.

The chain combines TRBV7-6 with TRBJ1-3; D gene unclear. Trimming stripped 1 base from V and 2 bases from J, with 12 bases between. Per the germline V gene, CDR1 is SGHVS and CDR2 is FNYEAQ. The CDR3 runs to 16 residues. CDR3 DNA sequence: TGTGCCAGCAGCTTAGGAAGTACGGGGACTGGAAACACCATATATTTT. Translation gives CASSLGSTGTGNTIYF.

The rearrangement joins TRBV19 to TRBJ1-5; no clear D gene. The V and J ends lost 4 bases and 9 bases respectively, with 19 bases between them. Germline CDR1 reads LNHDA; CDR2 reads SQIVND (reference sequence). The CDR3 length is 15 residues. The CDR3 sequence: CASSSGQTTKWPQHF. CDR3 bases: TGTGCCAGTAGTAGTGGGCAGACCACCAAATGGCCCCAGCATTTT.

The chain combines TRBV6-6 with TRBJ2-1, with D tentatively TRBD2 (6 bases). Germline V gene data show CDR1 as MNHNY and CDR2 as SVGAGI (reference sequence). V was trimmed by 6 bases and J by 1 base, leaving 13 bases between them. The CDR3 consists of 15 residues. CDR3 residues: CASSPAAGSYNEQFF. The CDR3 DNA is TGTGCCAGCAGCCCTGCGGCGGGATCCTACAATGAGCAGTTCTTC.

The V gene is TRBV11-2, the J gene TRBJ2-7; 7 positions match TRBD2. The CDR3 is made up of 15 amino acids. CDR1 and CDR2 (germline): SGHAT, FQNNGV. Trimming cost V 0 bases and J 6 bases; bases outside gene matches: 8. In DNA, the CDR3 is TGTGCCAGCAGCTTAGACGCCGGACTAGTTTCCGAGCAGTACTTC. Protein sequence: CASSLDAGLVSEQYF.

Only a few counts were recorded for this clone. The rearrangement joins TRBV2 to TRBJ2-7; D gene uncertain. The germline V gene has CDR1 SNHLY and CDR2 FYNNEI. V gave up 3 bases and J gave up 7 bases, with 7 bases separating them. The CDR3 runs 11 residues. CDR3 bases: TGTGCCAGCAGTGAGAGTCCTGAGCAGTACTTC. It specifies CASSESPEQYF. The full variable domain, in which reference TRBV2 and TRBJ2-7 provide the parts outside the CDR3, is EPEVTQTPSHQVTQMGQEVILRCVPISNHLYFYWYRQILGQKVEFLVSFYNNEISEKSEIFDDQFSVERPDGSNFTLKIRSTKLEDSAMYFCASSESPEQYFGPGTRLTVT.

The chain's CDR3 is CSVDGTGGSTDTQYF. CDR3 nucleotides: TGCAGCGTTGACGGGACAGGGGGTAGCACAGATACGCAGTATTTT. This chain uses TRBV29-1 with TRBJ2-3; 11 bases map to TRBD1. The J segment lost 0 bases and the V segment lost 3 bases, leaving 2 bases of the junction unmatched. The CDR3 contains 15 residues. Germline V gene sequence: CDR1 SQVTM, CDR2 ANQGSEA.

The chain uses TRBV2 and TRBJ2-6; TRBD2 might be the D (6 bases). Per the germline V gene, CDR1 is SNHLY and CDR2 is FYNNEI. Trimming cost V 2 bases and J 0 bases, with 17 bases left between them. The CDR3 runs 19 residues. The CDR3, as DNA: TGTGCCAGCAGTGAAACGTTGGGGGGTCGGAGCTCTGGGGCCAACGTCCTGACTTTC. Amino acids: CASSETLGGRSSGANVLTF. Drawing the rest from reference TRBV2 and TRBJ2-6, the complete variable domain is EPEVTQTPSHQVTQMGQEVILRCVPISNHLYFYWYRQILGQKVEFLVSFYNNEISEKSEIFDDQFSVERPDGSNFTLKIRSTKLEDSAMYFCASSETLGGRSSGANVLTFGAGSRLTVL.

The chain has TRBV11-1 and TRBJ1-4, with 9 positions matching TRBD1. This CDR3 spans 16 amino acids. The germline V gene encodes CDR1 SGHAT and CDR2 FQDESV (reference sequence). The V segment lost 5 bases and the J segment 0 bases; nucleotides outside the gene matches: 4. The CDR3 reads CASSKGTGTTNEKLFF. CDR3 DNA: TGTGCCAGCAGCAAGGGGACAGGGACAACTAATGAAAAACTGTTTTTT.

This sequence joins TRBV2 and TRBJ2-2, with D perhaps matching TRBD2 (5 bases). Germline assignment: CDR1 SNHLY and CDR2 FYNNEI. V gave up 5 bases and J gave up 3 bases, with 10 bases separating them. The CDR3 spans 14 residues. CDR3 coding DNA: TGTGCCAGCAGTTTCGGAGCGGACACCGGGGAGCTGTTTTTT. Its translation: CASSFGADTGELFF. The variable domain in full, completed from reference TRBV2 and TRBJ2-2, reads EPEVTQTPSHQVTQMGQEVILRCVPISNHLYFYWYRQILGQKVEFLVSFYNNEISEKSEIFDDQFSVERPDGSNFTLKIRSTKLEDSAMYFCASSFGADTGELFFGEGSRLTVL.

This clone was observed a single time. The chain employs TRBV5-1 and TRBJ1-2, with D uncertain. Germline CDR1 is SGHRS and CDR2 is YFSETQ. The CDR3 extends over 15 amino acids. Trimming shortened V by 1 base and J by 3 bases, and 13 bases separated the two germline ends. CDR3: CASSLILSTHYGYTF. The CDR3 nucleotides are TGCGCCAGCAGCTTGATCCTATCCACCCACTATGGCTACACCTTC.

The CDR3 region has the DNA TGTGCCAGCAGCGTAGGAGGTCGTCCTGAGCAGTTCTTC. It specifies CASSVGGRPEQFF. This rearrangement joins TRBV9 to TRBJ2-1, with D unclear. CDR3 length: 13 amino acids. Between the trimmed V and J ends, which lost 0 bases and 9 bases, there was a span of 10 bases. Germline CDR1 SGDLS, CDR2 YYNGEE.

V gene TRBV2 combines with J gene TRBJ2-1; 9 bases line up with TRBD2. This CDR3 is 20 amino acids long. Germline V gene lookup returns CDR1 SNHLY and CDR2 FYNNEI. The J segment lost 3 bases and the V segment lost 2 bases, leaving 17 bases of the junction unmatched. The CDR3 bases are TGTGCCAGCAGTGAATCAGTAACTAGCGGGTCCAGGGGATACTACAATGAGCAGTTCTTC. The encoded protein is CASSESVTSGSRGYYNEQFF.

The CDR3 DNA is TGTGCTAGTGGTTTGGTCTTTGAATCCAGCTATGGCTACACCTTC. Its translation is CASGLVFESSYGYTF. This rearrangement joins TRBV12-5 to TRBJ1-2, with D hard to call. The CDR3 sequence is 15 residues long. Germline V CDR1 and CDR2: LGHNT, FRNRAP. Trimming cost V 0 bases and J 4 bases, with 12 bases left between them.

This rearrangement joins TRBV28 to TRBJ2-1; the D gene is possibly TRBD1 (6 bases). V shed 5 bases and J shed 5 bases, with 19 bases lying between them. The length of the CDR3 is 16 residues. Germline V CDR1 and CDR2: MDHEN, SYDVKM. The CDR3 DNA sequence: TGTGCCAGCAGTCCTCCCACCAGGGGTCCGAACAATGAGCAGTTCTTC. The encoded protein is CASSPPTRGPNNEQFF.

The gene calls are TRBV7-2 and TRBJ2-6; the D gene is possibly TRBD2 (7 bases). Trimming pared 3 bases from V and 0 bases from J, leaving 12 bases between. Per germline, CDR1 SGHTA and CDR2 FQGNSA. The CDR3 contains 17 residues. The DNA for the CDR3 is TGTGCCAGCAGCTTTAGGGGGGGCCGCTCTGGGGCCAACGTCCTGACTTTC. Its protein is CASSFRGGRSGANVLTF.